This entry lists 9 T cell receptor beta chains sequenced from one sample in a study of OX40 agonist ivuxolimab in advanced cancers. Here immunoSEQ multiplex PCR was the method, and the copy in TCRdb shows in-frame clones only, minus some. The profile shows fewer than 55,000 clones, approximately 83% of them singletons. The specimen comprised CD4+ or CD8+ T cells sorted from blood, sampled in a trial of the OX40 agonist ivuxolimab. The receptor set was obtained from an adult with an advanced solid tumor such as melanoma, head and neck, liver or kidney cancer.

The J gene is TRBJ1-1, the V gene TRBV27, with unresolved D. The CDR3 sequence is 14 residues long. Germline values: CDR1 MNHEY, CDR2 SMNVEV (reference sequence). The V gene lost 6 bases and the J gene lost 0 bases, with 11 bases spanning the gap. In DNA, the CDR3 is TGTGCCAGCAGCCCGCGAGGGATGAACACTGAAGCTTTCTTT. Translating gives CASSPRGMNTEAFF.

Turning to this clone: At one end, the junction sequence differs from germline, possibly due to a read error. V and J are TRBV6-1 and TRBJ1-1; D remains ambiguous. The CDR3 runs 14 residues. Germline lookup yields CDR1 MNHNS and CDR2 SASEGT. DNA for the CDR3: TGTGCCAGCAGTGAGGCATCTGGGAACCCTGAAGCTTTCTTT. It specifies CASSEASGNPEAFF.

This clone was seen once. Here the CDR3 reads CASSPTGAVTEAFF. The DNA of the CDR3 is TGTGCCAGCAGCCCTACAGGGGCCGTCACTGAAGCTTTCTTT. The chain combines TRBV28 with TRBJ1-1; 7 bases match TRBD1. Trimming at V came to 6 bases and at J to 4 bases, leaving 8 bases not matched to a gene. CDR1 and CDR2 from the germline V gene are MDHEN and SYDVKM. The CDR3 contains 14 residues.

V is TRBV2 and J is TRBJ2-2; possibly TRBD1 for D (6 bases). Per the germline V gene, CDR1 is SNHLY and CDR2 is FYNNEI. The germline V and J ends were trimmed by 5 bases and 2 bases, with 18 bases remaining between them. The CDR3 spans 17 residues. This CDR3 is CASSIPPGQINTGELFF. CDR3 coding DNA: TGTGCCAGCAGTATCCCACCGGGACAAATTAACACCGGGGAGCTGTTTTTT. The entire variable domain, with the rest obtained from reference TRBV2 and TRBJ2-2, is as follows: EPEVTQTPSHQVTQMGQEVILRCVPISNHLYFYWYRQILGQKVEFLVSFYNNEISEKSEIFDDQFSVERPDGSNFTLKIRSTKLEDSAMYFCASSIPPGQINTGELFFGEGSRLTVL.

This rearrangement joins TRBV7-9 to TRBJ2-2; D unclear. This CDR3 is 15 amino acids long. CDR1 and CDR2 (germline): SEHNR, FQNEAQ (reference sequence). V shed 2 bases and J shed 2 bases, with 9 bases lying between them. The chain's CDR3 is CASSLRRHNTGELFF. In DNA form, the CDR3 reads TGTGCCAGCAGCTTAAGGAGACATAACACCGGGGAGCTGTTTTTT.

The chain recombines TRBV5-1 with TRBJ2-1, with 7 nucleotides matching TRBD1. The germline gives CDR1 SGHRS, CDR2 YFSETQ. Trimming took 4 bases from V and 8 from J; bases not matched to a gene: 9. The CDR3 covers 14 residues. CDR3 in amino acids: CASSRDRVSYEQFF. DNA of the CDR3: TGCGCCAGCAGCCGCGACAGGGTAAGCTATGAGCAGTTCTTC.

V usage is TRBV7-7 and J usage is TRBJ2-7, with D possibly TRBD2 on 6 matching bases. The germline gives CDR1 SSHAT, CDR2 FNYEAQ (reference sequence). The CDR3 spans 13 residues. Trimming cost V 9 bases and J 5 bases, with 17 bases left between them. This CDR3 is CARPGTGANEQYF. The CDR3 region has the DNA TGTGCCAGACCCGGGACTGGGGCCAACGAGCAGTACTTC. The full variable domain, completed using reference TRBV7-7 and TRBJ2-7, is GAGVSQSPRYKVTKRGQDVTLRCDPISSHATLYWYQQALGQGPEFLTYFNYEAQPDKSGLPSDRFSAERPEGSISTLTIQRTEQRDSAMYRCARPGTGANEQYFGPGTRLTVT.

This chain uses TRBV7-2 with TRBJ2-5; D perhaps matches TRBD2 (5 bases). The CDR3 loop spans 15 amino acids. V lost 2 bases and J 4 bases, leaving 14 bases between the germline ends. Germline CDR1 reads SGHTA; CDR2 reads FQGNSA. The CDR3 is CASSLWSGVGETQYF. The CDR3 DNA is TGTGCCAGCAGCTTATGGTCCGGGGTCGGAGAGACCCAGTACTTC.

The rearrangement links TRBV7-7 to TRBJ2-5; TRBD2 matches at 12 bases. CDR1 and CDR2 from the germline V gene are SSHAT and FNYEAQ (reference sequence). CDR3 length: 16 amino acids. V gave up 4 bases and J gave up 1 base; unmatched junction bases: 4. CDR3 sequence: CASSSLAGGPQETQYF. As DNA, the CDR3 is TGTGCCAGCAGCTCTCTAGCGGGGGGGCCCCAAGAGACCCAGTACTTC.